These 23 T cell receptor beta chains share one sample of origin, sequenced in a study of blood T cell repertoires in COVID-19. Using immunoSEQ multiplex PCR, the repertoire was profiled, and TCRdb retains in-frame clones only, with some absent. The sample yields about 120,000 clones, over 70% seen once. The sample comprised peripheral blood. Receptors were obtained from a woman in her sixties or seventies with acute or convalescent COVID-19.

The V gene is TRBV27, the J gene TRBJ1-1, with D uncertain. The CDR3 length is 14 residues. V was shortened by 3 bases and J by 1 base, with 9 bases between the two germline ends. CDR1 is MNHEY and CDR2 is SMNVEV in the germline V gene (reference sequence). This chain's CDR3 is CASSLISGNTEAFF. CDR3 DNA sequence: TGTGCCAGCAGTTTGATCAGTGGGAACACTGAAGCTTTCTTT.

The V gene is TRBV3-1 (or the pseudogene TRBV3-2), the J gene TRBJ1-2, with 10 positions matching TRBD1. The CDR3 totals 14 residues. The ends lost 1 base at V and 6 bases at J; junction bases unmatched: 2. Germline CDR1 LGHDT, CDR2 YNNKEL (reference sequence). CDR3 residues: CASSQGQGANGYTF. In DNA form, the CDR3 reads TGTGCCAGCAGCCAAGGACAGGGGGCGAATGGCTACACCTTC.

The chain combines TRBV27 with TRBJ2-7; a weak D match, TRBD2 (6 bases). From germline, CDR1 is MNHEY and CDR2 SMNVEV (reference sequence). V was trimmed by 10 bases and J by 5 bases, leaving 18 bases between them. The CDR3 has 13 residues. CDR3 region: CATVDWRANEQYF. The CDR3 nucleotides read TGTGCCACCGTGGATTGGAGGGCGAACGAGCAGTACTTC.

V is TRBV5-1 and J is TRBJ1-1, with TRBD1 matching 7 bases. From germline, CDR1 is SGHRS and CDR2 YFSETQ. The V and J ends lost 3 bases and 1 base, in that order; junction bases with no gene match: 3. The CDR3 length is 14 residues. The CDR3 region is CASSSGTENTEAFF. The CDR3 nucleotides are TGCGCCAGCAGCTCCGGGACAGAGAACACTGAAGCTTTCTTT.

The rearrangement links TRBV12-3 or TRBV12-4 to TRBJ2-7; possibly TRBD1 for D (6 bases). The CDR3 extends over 13 amino acids. V lost 6 bases and J 1 base, leaving 10 bases between the germline ends. In DNA form, the CDR3 reads TGTGCCAGCAGGATACAGGGATCCTACGAGCAGTACTTC. It specifies CASRIQGSYEQYF.

The J gene is TRBJ1-2, the V gene TRBV4-2; 8 bases agree with TRBD1. V was pared by 0 bases and J by 4 bases, with 10 bases of the junction left unmatched. This CDR3 spans 17 amino acids. The germline V gene has CDR1 LGHNA and CDR2 YNFKEQ. In DNA form, the CDR3 reads TGTGCCAGCAGCCAAGATTGGACCCAGGGGGCGAGCTATGGCTACACCTTC. Translating gives CASSQDWTQGASYGYTF.

The rearrangement links TRBV5-6 to TRBJ2-7; no clear D. The V end was cut by 4 bases, the J end by 3 bases, with 17 bases between. Germline values: CDR1 SGHDT, CDR2 YYEEEE. The CDR3 extends over 15 amino acids. CDR3: CASSPAGRRFYEQYF. The DNA for the CDR3 is TGTGCCAGCAGCCCGGCCGGTCGGAGATTCTACGAGCAGTACTTC.

The chain is built from TRBV18 and TRBJ2-5; D is possibly TRBD2 (6 bases). The CDR3 totals 13 residues. Germline CDR1 reads KGHSH; CDR2 reads LQKENI. V was trimmed by 6 bases and J by 1 base, leaving 9 bases between them. As DNA, the CDR3 is TGTGCCAGCTCCGGGGGAAGCCAAGAGACCCAGTACTTC. Translating it yields CASSGGSQETQYF.

The V and J genes are TRBV13 and TRBJ1-6, with a weak D call TRBD1 (6 bases). Germline V lookup: CDR1 PRHDT, CDR2 FYEKMQ (reference sequence). CDR3 length equals 13 residues. Trimming took 9 bases from V and 9 from J, leaving 15 bases between them. The CDR3 DNA sequence: TGTGCCAGTCGAGGGGGGGCTTTTTCACCCCTCCACTTT. Translation gives CASRGGAFSPLHF.

This chain links TRBV5-1 with TRBJ1-4, with TRBD1 matching over 7 bases. Per germline, CDR1 SGHRS and CDR2 YFSETQ. CDR3 length: 14 residues. The trim removed 3 bases at V and 4 bases at J, leaving 3 bases unmatched. CDR3 protein: CASSSDRVNEKLFF. The CDR3 nucleotides read TGCGCCAGCAGCTCCGACAGGGTTAATGAAAAACTGTTTTTT.

This rearrangement joins TRBV5-1 to TRBJ2-5; D is unclear. The V and J ends lost 0 bases and 5 bases respectively, with 8 bases between them. CDR1 SGHRS and CDR2 YFSETQ come from the germline V gene. The CDR3 sequence is 13 residues long. CDR3 loop: CASSLEQVETQYF. CDR3 nucleotide sequence: TGCGCCAGCAGCTTGGAACAAGTTGAGACCCAGTACTTC. The entire variable domain, with the rest obtained from reference TRBV5-1 and TRBJ2-5, is as follows: KAGVTQTPRYLIKTRGQQVTLSCSPISGHRSVSWYQQTPGQGLQFLFEYFSETQRNKGNFPGRFSGRQFSNSRSEMNVSTLELGDSALYLCASSLEQVETQYFGPGTRLLVL.

The chain joins TRBV19 to TRBJ2-5; 10 bases align to TRBD1. From germline, CDR1 is LNHDA and CDR2 SQIVND (reference sequence). This CDR3 is 15 amino acids long. Germline trimming cut 6 bases from V and 5 bases from J; bases unmatched to any gene: 9. CDR3 coding DNA: TGTGCCAGTAGCCCGGGGGGACAGGGGTACGAGACCCAGTACTTC. Residues: CASSPGGQGYETQYF. The full variable domain, in which reference TRBV19 and TRBJ2-5 provide the parts outside the CDR3, is DGGITQSPKYLFRKEGQNVTLSCEQNLNHDAMYWYRQDPGQGLRLIYYSQIVNDFQKGDIAEGYSVSREKKESFPLTVTSAQKNPTAFYLCASSPGGQGYETQYFGPGTRLLVL.

The chain couples TRBV19 to TRBJ1-1; D unresolved. The CDR3 has 13 amino acids. Trimming took 7 bases from V and 5 from J, leaving 14 bases between them. The germline CDR1 and CDR2 sequences are LNHDA and SQIVND (reference sequence). The CDR3 region is CASKFSGRTEAFF. CDR3 DNA sequence: TGTGCCAGTAAGTTCTCAGGCAGGACTGAAGCTTTCTTT. Full variable domain (rest looked up from reference TRBV19 and TRBJ1-1): DGGITQSPKYLFRKEGQNVTLSCEQNLNHDAMYWYRQDPGQGLRLIYYSQIVNDFQKGDIAEGYSVSREKKESFPLTVTSAQKNPTAFYLCASKFSGRTEAFFGQGTRLTVV.

The V and J genes are TRBV19 and TRBJ1-5, with a possible D match to TRBD1 (5 bases). This CDR3 is built from 17 residues. Per the germline V gene, CDR1 is LNHDA and CDR2 is SQIVND (reference sequence). Trimming removed 2 bases at V and 6 bases at J, with 20 bases between. CDR3 sequence reads: CASSIRGGAKNPQPQHF. The CDR3 coding sequence is TGTGCCAGTAGTATACGGGGCGGGGCGAAAAACCCTCAGCCCCAGCATTTT.

The chain recombines TRBV19 with TRBJ1-5, with D perhaps matching TRBD1 (5 bases). This CDR3 region has 16 residues. Trimming removed 7 bases at V and 3 bases at J, with 19 bases between. From germline, CDR1 is LNHDA and CDR2 SQIVND (reference sequence). CDR3 coding DNA: TGTGCCAGTATGCTAAGGGCAGGGAAGTCCAATCAGCCCCAGCATTTT. Its translation: CASMLRAGKSNQPQHF.

The chain links TRBV7-3 to TRBJ2-3; 8 nucleotides match TRBD2. This CDR3 is 17 amino acids long. Germline CDR1 is SGHTA and CDR2 is FQGTGA. Trimming removed 2 bases from V and 7 bases from J; junction bases left unmatched: 14. The DNA of the CDR3 is TGTGCCAGCAGCTTACTCGCATTGGTTGCGGGGGGAAATACGCAGTATTTT. It yields the protein CASSLLALVAGGNTQYF.

This clone was counted once. The chain has TRBV28 and TRBJ1-2; 8 bases line up with TRBD1. The length of the CDR3 is 15 residues. Trimming cost V 3 bases and J 2 bases; bases outside gene matches: 5. Germline V CDR1 and CDR2: MDHEN, SYDVKM. The CDR3 nucleotides are TGTGCCAGCAGTTTGGAAGGGACAGGCAACTATGGCTACACCTTC. This encodes CASSLEGTGNYGYTF.

There are a few counts of this clone. The chain recombines TRBV19 with TRBJ1-1; 8 bases align to TRBD1. There are 18 residues in the CDR3. CDR1 is LNHDA and CDR2 is SQIVND in the germline V gene (reference sequence). V lost 3 bases, J lost 3 bases, and 15 bases stayed unmatched. The CDR3 nucleotides read TGTGCCAGTAGTATTTATCCCCGCCAGGGGGCGCCTTACACTGAAGCTTTCTTT. Amino acids: CASSIYPRQGAPYTEAFF.

The chain employs TRBV11-3 and TRBJ2-5; possible D gene TRBD2, 6 bases. V was cut by 1 base and J by 5 bases, with 11 bases left in between. Germline V gives CDR1 SGHNT, CDR2 YENEEA. The length of the CDR3 is 14 residues. The CDR3 protein is CASSLVRGAETQYF. CDR3 bases: TGTGCCAGCAGCTTAGTCCGCGGGGCCGAGACCCAGTACTTC.

CDR3 bases: TGCAGTTTCGGGTCTGAAGCTTTCTTT. Protein sequence: CSFGSEAFF. This sequence joins TRBV20-1 and TRBJ1-1; D unresolved. Trimming cost V 8 bases and J 6 bases, with 7 bases left between them. This CDR3 has 9 amino acids. Germline V gene data show CDR1 as DFQATT and CDR2 as SNEGSKA (reference sequence).

The chain has TRBV25-1 and TRBJ2-7, with 8 bases aligning to TRBD1. Germline V lookup: CDR1 MGHDK, CDR2 SYGVNS. The CDR3 totals 13 residues. After removal of 6 bases from V and 5 bases from J, the junction contained 6 bases not matched to a gene. The CDR3 here is CASRGQGGHEQYF. The CDR3 DNA reads as TGTGCCAGCAGAGGACAGGGCGGACACGAGCAGTACTTC.

This chain links TRBV21-1 with TRBJ1-2. TRBV21-1 has pseudogene status. CDR3 size: 15 residues. The CDR3 DNA reads TGTGCCCCCTCCGCCGGGGACTGGTTGGCCTATGGCTACACCTTC. As protein: CAPSAGDWLAYGYTF.

V gene TRBV7-9 combines with J gene TRBJ2-3; 8 nucleotides agree with TRBD1. The CDR3 length is 15 residues. CDR1 is SEHNR, CDR2 FQNEAQ, per germline (reference sequence). V lost 1 base to trimming and J lost 5 bases; unmatched junction nucleotides: 5. CDR3 nucleotides: TGTGCCAGCAGCTTAGATCACAGGGGGTTAGATACGCAGTATTTT. Translating it yields CASSLDHRGLDTQYF.